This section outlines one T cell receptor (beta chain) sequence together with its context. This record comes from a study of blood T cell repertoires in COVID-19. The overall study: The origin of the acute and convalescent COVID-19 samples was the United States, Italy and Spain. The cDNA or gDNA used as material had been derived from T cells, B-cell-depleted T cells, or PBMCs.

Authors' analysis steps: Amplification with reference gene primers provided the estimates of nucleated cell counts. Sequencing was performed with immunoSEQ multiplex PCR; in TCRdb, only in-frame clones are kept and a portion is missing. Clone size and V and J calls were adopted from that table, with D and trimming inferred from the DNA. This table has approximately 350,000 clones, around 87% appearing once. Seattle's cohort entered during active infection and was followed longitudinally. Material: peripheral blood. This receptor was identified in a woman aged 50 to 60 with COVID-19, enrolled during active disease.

The CDR3 protein is CASSLSVGDLGYTF. In DNA form, the CDR3 reads TGTGCCAGCAGCTTAAGTGTAGGGGATTTAGGCTACACCTTC. The chain links TRBV7-2 to TRBJ1-2, with TRBD1 as a possible D gene (5 bases). With 2 bases removed from V and 8 bases from J, the gap between germline ends came to 15 bases. The CDR3 extends over 14 amino acids. Germline CDR1 is SGHTA and CDR2 is FQGNSA.